The text below deals with one T cell receptor beta chain. This record belongs to a study of blood T cell repertoires in COVID-19. Study background: Some COVID-19 samples were acute and others convalescent; all came from the United States, Italy and Spain. The cDNA or gDNA used as material had been derived from T cells, B-cell-depleted T cells, or PBMCs.

The germline V gene has CDR1 SNHLY and CDR2 FYNNEI. Between the trimmed V and J ends, which lost 4 bases and 13 bases, there was a span of 13 bases. This CDR3 is 11 amino acids long. In the study's own analysis: Amplifying reference gene primers gave estimates of nucleated cell counts. The assay was immunoSEQ multiplex PCR, and TCRdb's table has in-frame clones only and misses some. The DNA gave D and trimming, while V, J and clone size come from that table. The sample holds fewer than 200,000 clones, 80% seen once. V is TRBV2 and J is TRBJ1-2; tentatively, D is TRBD1 (6 bases). This sequence was found in an older man with active or convalescent COVID-19. Material: peripheral blood. CDR3 nucleotide sequence: TGTGCCAGCAGTGTTAACAGGGAGTGCACCTTC. Amino acids: CASSVNRECTF. The complete variable domain, with remaining parts taken from reference TRBV2 and TRBJ1-2, reads EPEVTQTPSHQVTQMGQEVILRCVPISNHLYFYWYRQILGQKVEFLVSFYNNEISEKSEIFDDQFSVERPDGSNFTLKIRSTKLEDSAMYFCASSVNRECTFGSGTRLTVV.